The rows below give T cell receptor beta chains drawn from one sample of a study of T cell responses to AZD1222 COVID-19 vaccine. Data came from immunoSEQ multiplex PCR; TCRdb stores just in-frame clones and leaves some out. This sample has 77,000 or so clones, with over 75% found just once. Sequenced here: peripheral blood, sampled 28 days after the second AZD1222 dose. The receptors derive from an adult who received the AZD1222 COVID-19 vaccine. Each CDR3 is given with its conserved first and last residue. D genes are given only for firm matches. A clone size is listed for some rows: how often the clone was seen (once, few, many), or a class if it is expanded.

J gene: TRBJ2-1; D gene: TRBD2; clone size: .; V gene: TRBV6-5; CDR3 protein: CASIPSGGRNEQFF; CDR3 DNA: TGTGCCAGCATTCCATCGGGGGGTAGGAATGAGCAGTTCTTC
J gene: TRBJ1-1; D gene: TRBD1; clone size: .; V gene: TRBV6-5; CDR3 protein: CASGDSRTEAFF; CDR3 DNA: TGTGCCAGCGGGGACAGCAGGACTGAAGCTTTCTTT
J gene: TRBJ1-1; D gene: .; clone size: .; V gene: TRBV5-1; CDR3 protein: CASSFQGGFNAEAFF; CDR3 DNA: TGCGCCAGCAGCTTTCAGGGAGGGTTTAACGCTGAAGCTTTCTTT
J gene: TRBJ1-2; D gene: TRBD1; clone size: .; V gene: TRBV5-6; CDR3 protein: CASKNYGTGPLNYGYTF; CDR3 DNA: TGTGCCAGCAAGAACTATGGGACAGGGCCACTCAACTATGGCTACACCTTC
J gene: TRBJ2-7; D gene: TRBD2; clone size: .; V gene: TRBV11-2; CDR3 protein: CASSLDPWTSGGGSSYEQYF; CDR3 DNA: TGTGCCAGCAGCTTAGATCCATGGACTAGCGGGGGGGGCAGCTCCTACGAGCAGTACTTC
J gene: TRBJ1-6; D gene: TRBD1; clone size: .; V gene: TRBV19; CDR3 protein: CASSGQGNSPLHF; CDR3 DNA: TGTGCCAGTAGCGGACAGGGGAATTCACCCCTCCACTTT
J gene: TRBJ2-7; D gene: .; clone size: .; V gene: TRBV27; CDR3 protein: CASRYKPTYEQYF; CDR3 DNA: TGTGCCAGCAGGTACAAACCTACCTACGAGCAGTACTTC
J gene: TRBJ2-2; D gene: .; clone size: .; V gene: TRBV7-3; CDR3 protein: CAINQGQNTGELFF; CDR3 DNA: TGTGCCATCAACCAGGGACAAAACACCGGGGAGCTGTTTTTT
J gene: TRBJ1-2; D gene: TRBD1; clone size: .; V gene: TRBV3-1/TRBV3-2; CDR3 protein: CASSQQGQVNYGYTF; CDR3 DNA: TGTGCCAGCAGCCAGCAGGGACAGGTTAACTATGGCTACACCTTC
J gene: TRBJ2-7; D gene: .; clone size: .; V gene: TRBV7-3; CDR3 protein: CASSSTPGGEQYF; CDR3 DNA: TGTGCCAGCAGCTCGACCCCTGGGGGCGAGCAGTACTTC
J gene: TRBJ1-5; D gene: .; clone size: few; V gene: TRBV27; CDR3 protein: CASSSQGSQPQHF; CDR3 DNA: TGTGCCAGCAGCTCACAGGGATCCCAGCCCCAGCATTTT
J gene: TRBJ2-2; D gene: TRBD2; clone size: .; V gene: TRBV6-5; CDR3 protein: CASSYSTGGNTGELFF; CDR3 DNA: TGTGCCAGCAGTTACTCTACGGGGGGGAACACCGGGGAGCTGTTTTTT
J gene: TRBJ1-5; D gene: .; clone size: once; V gene: TRBV3-1/TRBV3-2; CDR3 protein: CASSQGGDQPQHF; CDR3 DNA: TGTGCCAGCAGCCAAGGGGGGGATCAGCCCCAGCATTTT
J gene: TRBJ1-1; D gene: .; clone size: .; V gene: TRBV6-6; CDR3 protein: CASTKRGDTEAFF; CDR3 DNA: TGTGCCAGCACTAAACGGGGGGACACTGAAGCTTTCTTT
J gene: TRBJ1-5; D gene: .; clone size: .; V gene: TRBV5-1; CDR3 protein: CASSEDSEGQPQHF; CDR3 DNA: TGCGCCAGCAGCGAGGACAGCGAGGGTCAGCCCCAGCATTTT
J gene: TRBJ2-7; D gene: TRBD1; clone size: .; V gene: TRBV7-9; CDR3 protein: CASSFETGEKQYEQYF; CDR3 DNA: TGTGCCAGCAGCTTCGAAACAGGGGAGAAGCAGTACGAGCAGTACTTC
J gene: TRBJ2-2; D gene: .; clone size: few; V gene: TRBV6-2/TRBV6-3; CDR3 protein: CASSTRGAQTGELFF; CDR3 DNA: TGTGCCAGCAGCACCCGGGGGGCTCAGACCGGGGAGCTGTTTTTT
J gene: TRBJ1-3; D gene: .; clone size: .; V gene: TRBV29-1; CDR3 protein: CSVVTRKASGNTIYF; CDR3 DNA: TGCAGCGTGGTTACAAGGAAGGCCTCTGGAAACACCATATATTTT
J gene: TRBJ1-1; D gene: .; clone size: .; V gene: TRBV11-3; CDR3 protein: CASSLGRVNTEAFF; CDR3 DNA: TGTGCCAGCAGCTTAGGTCGAGTGAACACTGAAGCTTTCTTT
J gene: TRBJ2-1; D gene: TRBD2; clone size: .; V gene: TRBV24-1; CDR3 protein: CATSSGGIREQFF; CDR3 DNA: TGTGCCACCAGTAGCGGGGGTATACGTGAGCAGTTCTTC
J gene: TRBJ1-2; D gene: .; clone size: once; V gene: TRBV28; CDR3 protein: CASSLSNYGYTF; CDR3 DNA: TGTGCCAGCAGTTTATCTAACTATGGCTACACCTTC
J gene: TRBJ2-1; D gene: TRBD1; clone size: .; V gene: TRBV28; CDR3 protein: CASSSPGQRNNEQFF; CDR3 DNA: TGTGCCAGCAGTTCTCCGGGACAGCGGAACAATGAGCAGTTCTTC
J gene: TRBJ1-4; D gene: .; clone size: .; V gene: TRBV19; CDR3 protein: CASSQGEKLFF; CDR3 DNA: TGTGCCAGTAGTCAGGGGGAAAAACTGTTTTTT
J gene: TRBJ1-5; D gene: .; clone size: .; V gene: TRBV28; CDR3 protein: CASSALHRGQPQHF; CDR3 DNA: TGTGCCAGCAGTGCCCTCCATCGCGGTCAGCCCCAGCATTTT
J gene: TRBJ1-3; D gene: .; clone size: .; V gene: TRBV11-2; CDR3 protein: CASSLSRGPGNTIYF; CDR3 DNA: TGTGCCAGCAGCTTATCCCGGGGCCCTGGAAACACCATATATTTT
J gene: TRBJ2-5; D gene: .; clone size: .; V gene: TRBV10-3; CDR3 protein: CAISASPYAPQETQYF; CDR3 DNA: TGTGCCATCAGTGCTAGCCCTTACGCGCCCCAGGAGACCCAGTACTTC
J gene: TRBJ2-3; D gene: .; clone size: .; V gene: TRBV29-1; CDR3 protein: CSVELSVNTQYF; CDR3 DNA: TGCAGCGTTGAACTCTCGGTGAATACGCAGTATTTT
J gene: TRBJ2-1; D gene: .; clone size: .; V gene: TRBV6-4; CDR3 protein: CASSDLGGQFSNEQFF; CDR3 DNA: TGTGCCAGCAGTGACTTGGGGGGACAGTTCAGCAATGAGCAGTTCTTC
J gene: TRBJ1-6; D gene: .; clone size: .; V gene: TRBV6-6; CDR3 protein: CASSYSGIPDSPLHF; CDR3 DNA: TGTGCCAGCAGTTACTCGGGGATACCCGATTCACCCCTCCACTTT
J gene: TRBJ2-1; D gene: TRBD1; clone size: .; V gene: TRBV27; CDR3 protein: CASSFKRTQGRHNEQFF; CDR3 DNA: TGTGCCAGCAGTTTTAAACGGACACAGGGGAGACACAATGAGCAGTTCTTC
J gene: TRBJ1-2; D gene: .; clone size: .; V gene: TRBV2; CDR3 protein: CASRGDNYGYTF; CDR3 DNA: TGTGCCAGTAGAGGTGATAACTATGGCTACACCTTC
J gene: TRBJ2-1; D gene: TRBD1; clone size: once; V gene: TRBV6-5; CDR3 protein: CASSTTGYSEQFF; CDR3 DNA: TGTGCCAGCAGTACGACAGGGTATAGTGAGCAGTTCTTC
J gene: TRBJ1-2; D gene: .; clone size: .; V gene: TRBV2; CDR3 protein: CASSDRRDYGYTF; CDR3 DNA: TGTGCCAGCAGTGACCGCAGAGACTATGGCTACACCTTC
J gene: TRBJ2-1; D gene: TRBD1; clone size: once; V gene: TRBV30; CDR3 protein: CAWGVYRGLYNEQFF; CDR3 DNA: TGTGCCTGGGGGGTCTACAGGGGGTTGTACAATGAGCAGTTCTTC
J gene: TRBJ2-1; D gene: .; clone size: .; V gene: TRBV14; CDR3 protein: CASTLGGAGYNEQFF; CDR3 DNA: TGTGCCAGCACGCTTGGGGGGGCGGGATACAATGAGCAGTTCTTC
J gene: TRBJ1-1; D gene: .; clone size: once; V gene: TRBV6-5; CDR3 protein: CASSYSRLVNTEAFF; CDR3 DNA: TGTGCCAGCAGTTACTCGAGACTTGTGAACACTGAAGCTTTCTTT
J gene: TRBJ2-5; D gene: .; clone size: .; V gene: TRBV15; CDR3 protein: CATSTRRDNQETQYF; CDR3 DNA: TGTGCCACCAGCACACGCCGGGACAACCAAGAGACCCAGTACTTC
J gene: TRBJ1-1; D gene: .; clone size: .; V gene: TRBV6-5; CDR3 protein: CASSYTKTRLLEAFF; CDR3 DNA: TGTGCCAGCAGTTACACCAAAACAAGGCTGCTTGAAGCTTTCTTT
J gene: TRBJ2-7; D gene: .; clone size: .; V gene: TRBV5-1; CDR3 protein: CASSLAGGQSYEQYF; CDR3 DNA: TGCGCCAGCAGCTTGGCCGGGGGACAGTCCTACGAGCAGTACTTC
J gene: TRBJ2-2; D gene: .; clone size: .; V gene: TRBV6-6; CDR3 protein: CASSYSRGGTGELFF; CDR3 DNA: TGTGCCAGCAGTTACTCGAGGGGCGGCACCGGGGAGCTGTTTTTT
J gene: TRBJ1-2; D gene: .; clone size: few; V gene: TRBV11-2; CDR3 protein: CASSFGFDTSYGYTF; CDR3 DNA: TGTGCCAGCAGCTTTGGGTTCGACACCAGCTATGGCTACACCTTC
J gene: TRBJ2-7; D gene: TRBD2; clone size: .; V gene: TRBV27; CDR3 protein: CASSLAGGTYEQYF; CDR3 DNA: TGTGCCAGCAGTTTAGCGGGGGGGACCTACGAGCAGTACTTC
J gene: TRBJ1-6; D gene: .; clone size: .; V gene: TRBV6-5; CDR3 protein: CASSYSIQGTGSPLHF; CDR3 DNA: TGTGCCAGCAGTTACTCAATTCAGGGAACGGGTTCACCCCTCCACTTT
J gene: TRBJ2-7; D gene: TRBD1; clone size: .; V gene: TRBV7-2; CDR3 protein: CASSLGGQGPYEQYF; CDR3 DNA: TGTGCCAGCAGCTTAGGGGGACAGGGACCGTACGAGCAGTACTTC
J gene: TRBJ1-5; D gene: TRBD1; clone size: few; V gene: TRBV19; CDR3 protein: CASNQGESNQPQHF; CDR3 DNA: TGTGCCAGTAACCAGGGGGAGAGCAATCAGCCCCAGCATTTT
J gene: TRBJ1-1; D gene: .; clone size: .; V gene: TRBV2; CDR3 protein: CASSGRKAEAFF; CDR3 DNA: TGTGCCAGCAGTGGTAGAAAGGCTGAAGCTTTCTTT
J gene: TRBJ1-4; D gene: .; clone size: .; V gene: TRBV21-1; CDR3 protein: CASSKASYSTNEKLFF; CDR3 DNA: TGTGCCAGCAGCAAAGCTTCTTACTCAACCAATGAAAAACTGTTTTTT
J gene: TRBJ1-5; D gene: .; clone size: .; V gene: TRBV19; CDR3 protein: CASSTPTYNQPQHF; CDR3 DNA: TGTGCCAGTAGTACCCCGACATATAATCAGCCCCAGCATTTT
J gene: TRBJ1-1; D gene: .; clone size: .; V gene: TRBV19; CDR3 protein: CASSTYNTEAFF; CDR3 DNA: TGTGCCAGTAGTACCTACAACACTGAAGCTTTCTTT
J gene: TRBJ2-6; D gene: .; clone size: once; V gene: TRBV3-1/TRBV3-2; CDR3 protein: CASSLQKGANVLTF; CDR3 DNA: TGTGCCAGCAGCCTACAGAAGGGGGCCAACGTCCTGACTTTC
J gene: TRBJ1-6; D gene: .; clone size: .; V gene: TRBV19; CDR3 protein: CASSIGHNSPLHF; CDR3 DNA: TGTGCCAGTAGTATCGGGCATAATTCACCCCTCCACTTT
J gene: TRBJ1-1; D gene: .; clone size: .; V gene: TRBV30; CDR3 protein: CAWSANGRYTEAFF; CDR3 DNA: TGTGCCTGGAGTGCCAACGGACGATACACTGAAGCTTTCTTT
J gene: TRBJ1-5; D gene: .; clone size: .; V gene: TRBV19; CDR3 protein: CASSPGIGNQPQHF; CDR3 DNA: TGTGCCAGTAGTCCAGGGATTGGCAATCAGCCCCAGCATTTT
J gene: TRBJ1-4; D gene: .; clone size: once; V gene: TRBV5-8; CDR3 protein: CASSLEGAGEKLFF; CDR3 DNA: TGTGCCAGCAGCTTAGAAGGGGCCGGTGAAAAACTGTTTTTT
J gene: TRBJ2-7; D gene: .; clone size: few; V gene: TRBV7-8; CDR3 protein: CASSLVQAAYEQYF; CDR3 DNA: TGTGCCAGCAGCTTAGTACAGGCGGCCTACGAGCAGTACTTC
J gene: TRBJ1-1; D gene: .; clone size: .; V gene: TRBV5-5; CDR3 protein: CASSFDSRNTEAFF; CDR3 DNA: TGTGCCAGCAGCTTTGATAGTAGGAACACTGAAGCTTTCTTT
J gene: TRBJ2-7; D gene: TRBD2; clone size: many; V gene: TRBV6-2/TRBV6-3; CDR3 protein: CASSETSGGPYEQYF; CDR3 DNA: TGTGCCAGCAGTGAGACTAGCGGGGGGCCCTACGAGCAGTACTTC
J gene: TRBJ2-3; D gene: .; clone size: .; V gene: TRBV5-1; CDR3 protein: CASSPGGREATQYF; CDR3 DNA: TGCGCCAGCAGCCCCGGGGGGCGCGAGGCTACGCAGTATTTT
J gene: TRBJ2-1; D gene: TRBD2; clone size: .; V gene: TRBV10-2; CDR3 protein: CASSEAAGGYNEQFF; CDR3 DNA: TGCGCCAGCAGTGAGGCAGCGGGAGGTTACAATGAGCAGTTCTTC
J gene: TRBJ2-5; D gene: TRBD2; clone size: .; V gene: TRBV24-1; CDR3 protein: CATSENGFQLAGGPDQETQYF; CDR3 DNA: TGTGCCACCAGTGAGAACGGGTTCCAGCTAGCGGGGGGGCCGGACCAAGAGACCCAGTACTTC